Shown below are 14 T cell receptor beta chains from a single sample sequenced in a study of cytomegalovirus exposure and HLA in healthy donors. The PCR ran on 60 Vbeta and 13 Jbeta primers. Here immunoSEQ multiplex PCR was the method, and the copy in TCRdb shows in-frame clones only, minus some. This table has 200,000 or so clones, around 75% appearing once. Sequences were obtained from PBMCs. All receptors derive from a woman younger than 45 in good health and CMV-seropositive.

The V gene is TRBV19, the J gene TRBJ1-6, with 9 positions matching TRBD1. V was pared by 8 bases and J by 7 bases, with 6 bases of the junction left unmatched. The CDR3 is 14 residues long. Looked up from germline, CDR1 is LNHDA and CDR2 is SQIVND (reference sequence). The CDR3 DNA reads TGTGCCAGTTTCATGGGACAGGGAAATTCACCCCTCCACTTT. It translates to CASFMGQGNSPLHF.

The chain has TRBV19 and TRBJ2-2, with 7 nucleotides matching TRBD1. The CDR3 loop spans 13 amino acids. V shed 11 bases and J 4 bases; nucleotides not matched to a gene: 7. Germline-derived CDR1 and CDR2 are LNHDA and SQIVND (reference sequence). The CDR3 protein is CALKGQFTGELFF. CDR3 coding DNA: TGTGCCCTAAAGGGACAGTTCACCGGGGAGCTGTTTTTT.

V gene TRBV4-2 combines with J gene TRBJ2-1, with unresolved D. The V end lost 0 bases, the J end lost 7 bases, and 13 bases lay between the germline ends. This CDR3 contains 15 residues. Germline values: CDR1 LGHNA, CDR2 YNFKEQ. The DNA for the CDR3 is TGTGCCAGCAGCCAAGATAAGCGTTCCGGGAATGAGCAGTTCTTC. Translation: CASSQDKRSGNEQFF.

This clone occurred once. This chain joins TRBV9 and TRBJ1-1; TRBD1 matches at 8 bases. Trimming removed 1 base from V and 1 base from J; junction bases left unmatched: 9. Germline assignment: CDR1 SGDLS and CDR2 YYNGEE. The CDR3 extends over 17 amino acids. CDR3 bases: TGTGCCAGCAGCGTACCCCGGGACAGGCGGTGGAACACTGAAGCTTTCTTT. Protein: CASSVPRDRRWNTEAFF.

The CDR3 sequence is CASNPGTGELFF. Here the CDR3 DNA reads TGCGCCAGCAACCCGGGTACCGGGGAGCTGTTTTTT. This sequence joins TRBV5-1 and TRBJ2-2; D gene unclear. The CDR3 is made up of 12 amino acids. The germline CDR1 and CDR2 sequences are SGHRS and YFSETQ. V lost 6 bases to trimming and J lost 5 bases, with 8 bases between them.

The chain links TRBV25-1 to TRBJ1-1; 10 bases line up with TRBD1. From germline, CDR1 is MGHDK and CDR2 SYGVNS. V gave up 3 bases and J gave up 11 bases; unmatched junction bases: 12. The CDR3 totals 15 residues. The CDR3 is CASSDPNPGTGAAFF. In DNA, the CDR3 is TGTGCCAGCAGTGACCCTAACCCAGGGACAGGGGCCGCTTTCTTT.

The genes are TRBV9 and TRBJ2-3; tentatively, D is TRBD2 (6 bases). Trimming took 4 bases from V and 1 from J, leaving 10 bases between them. CDR1 and CDR2 (germline): SGDLS, YYNGEE. This CDR3 comprises 14 residues. The CDR3, as DNA: TGTGCCAGCAGCTTAAGCGGGCGCACAGATACGCAGTATTTT. As protein: CASSLSGRTDTQYF.

This clone was detected a few times. The rearrangement uses TRBV4-1 and TRBJ2-1; D is possibly TRBD1 (5 bases). The CDR3 runs 14 residues. V lost 6 bases and J 3 bases, leaving 12 bases between the germline ends. The germline gives CDR1 MGHRA, CDR2 YSYEKL. The CDR3 coding sequence is TGCGCCAGCAGAGGGGCGAGAAACTACAATGAGCAGTTCTTC. It yields the protein CASRGARNYNEQFF.

The chain is built from TRBV5-4 and TRBJ2-7; TRBD1 agrees at 10 bases. V gave up 4 bases and J gave up 3 bases; unmatched junction bases: 7. The CDR3 sequence is 15 residues long. Germline values: CDR1 SGHNT, CDR2 YYREEE (reference sequence). CDR3 sequence reads: CASSMTDRGLYEQYF. The CDR3, as DNA: TGTGCCAGCAGCATGACTGACAGGGGGCTCTACGAGCAGTACTTC.

V gene TRBV6-5 combines with J gene TRBJ1-1, with a possible D match to TRBD1 (6 bases). Germline V gene data show CDR1 as MNHEY and CDR2 as SVGAGI. CDR3 length: 14 amino acids. V was clipped by 6 bases and J by 5 bases, with 16 bases between them. The CDR3 sequence is CASSLGGARTEAFF. The CDR3 DNA is TGTGCCAGCAGCCTGGGGGGGGCGAGGACTGAAGCTTTCTTT.

The gene calls are TRBV19 and TRBJ1-3; unclear D gene. V lost 3 bases to trimming and J lost 4 bases, with 10 bases between them. This CDR3 has 14 amino acids. Germline V CDR1 and CDR2: LNHDA, SQIVND (reference sequence). CDR3 DNA: TGTGCCAGTAGTATTGGTGGTCGGGGAAACACCATATATTTT. It codes for CASSIGGRGNTIYF.

The chain employs TRBV6-5 and TRBJ1-1; the D gene is possibly TRBD1 (5 bases). The CDR3 covers 12 residues. Germline V lookup: CDR1 MNHEY, CDR2 SVGAGI. With 5 bases removed from V and 9 bases from J, the gap between germline ends came to 13 bases. CDR3: CASSQQATQAFF. In DNA form, the CDR3 reads TGTGCCAGCAGTCAACAGGCGACACAAGCTTTCTTT.

The rearrangement joins TRBV19 to TRBJ2-1; D is perhaps TRBD1 (5 bases). V shed 6 bases and J shed 0 bases, with 15 bases lying between them. CDR1 and CDR2 (germline): LNHDA, SQIVND (reference sequence). The CDR3 runs to 16 residues. CDR3 sequence (DNA): TGTGCCAGTAGAGGGGCCCCGGAAAGCTCCTACAATGAGCAGTTCTTC. It is translated as CASRGAPESSYNEQFF. Filled out from reference TRBV19 and TRBJ2-1, the complete variable domain reads DGGITQSPKYLFRKEGQNVTLSCEQNLNHDAMYWYRQDPGQGLRLIYYSQIVNDFQKGDIAEGYSVSREKKESFPLTVTSAQKNPTAFYLCASRGAPESSYNEQFFGPGTRLTVL.

The chain uses TRBV2 and TRBJ2-5; 12 bases match TRBD2. The CDR3 covers 17 residues. V lost 4 bases to trimming and J lost 4 bases; unmatched junction nucleotides: 10. From germline, CDR1 is SNHLY and CDR2 FYNNEI. The DNA for the CDR3 is TGTGCCAGCAGTGGACTAGCGGGGGTCGGGGGACGAGAGACCCAGTACTTC. This sequence encodes CASSGLAGVGGRETQYF.